This T cell receptor beta chain came from a study of beta chain features in type 1 diabetes. TCRB transcripts that were expressed got sequenced, as all of the isolated RNA had been reverse transcribed. Clones were sequenced by immunoSEQ multiplex PCR, and TCRdb holds only the in-frame ones, with some missing. The data hold under 400,000 clones, with 14% observed a single time. Via CD45RO/CCR7/CD25/CD127/CD95/CD27, cells of the CD4+ naive, central memory, regulatory and stem cell-like memory subsets were sorted. This clone has only a few counts. The target antigen is unknown. Broader study findings: Any HLA type influence on TCRB rearrangement was left unresolved here. For patients and controls alike, PCR might favor shorter templates to the same degree. Patients with Type 1 diabetes showed moderately but significantly shorter TCRB CDR3s in all four CD4+ subsets.

The CDR3 runs 15 residues. Germline-derived CDR1 and CDR2 are SGHTA and FQGNSA. V lost 4 bases, J lost 7 bases, and 19 bases lay in between. V gene TRBV7-2 combines with J gene TRBJ1-2; possibly TRBD1 for D (5 bases). Sequencing was performed on central memory CD4+ T cells from blood. The receptor's source is a man aged 25 to 40 in good health. CDR3: CASSSTSGTGSGYTF. The CDR3 coding sequence is TGTGCCAGCAGCTCTACGTCCGGGACCGGGAGTGGCTACACCTTC.